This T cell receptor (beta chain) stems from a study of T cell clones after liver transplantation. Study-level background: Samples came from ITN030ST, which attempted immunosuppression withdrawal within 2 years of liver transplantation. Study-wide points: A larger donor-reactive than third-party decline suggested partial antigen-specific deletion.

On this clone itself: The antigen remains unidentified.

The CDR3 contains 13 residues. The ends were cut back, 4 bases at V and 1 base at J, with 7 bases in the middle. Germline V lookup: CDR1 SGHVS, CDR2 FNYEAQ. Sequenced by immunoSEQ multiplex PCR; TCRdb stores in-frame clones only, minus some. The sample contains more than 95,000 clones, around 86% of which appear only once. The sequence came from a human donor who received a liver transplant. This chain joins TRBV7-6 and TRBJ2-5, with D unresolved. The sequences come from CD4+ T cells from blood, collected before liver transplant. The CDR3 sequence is CASSSIVQETQYF. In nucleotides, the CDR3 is TGTGCCAGCAGCTCAATCGTCCAAGAGACCCAGTACTTC.